One TCR beta chain is described in this entry. Its antigen is as yet unknown. This entry is derived from a study of PD-1 blockade in classical Hodgkin lymphoma. General observations from the study: Complete responders entered with baseline diversity on par with newly diagnosed patients, the results showed. CD4+ TCR diversity rose significantly by C4D1, and CD8+ TCR diversity did not. The drivers behind the repertoire differences, possibly disease activity or prior therapy, remain undefined.

The method was immunoSEQ multiplex PCR; TCRdb's version includes in-frame clones alone and lacks a portion of them. The top ten hold less than 3% of the sample, which has 40,000 to 50,000 clones, 60% to 80% seen once. CDR1 is MNHEY and CDR2 is SMNVEV in the germline V gene (reference sequence). The CDR3 contains 14 residues. Trimming at V came to 3 bases and at J to 5 bases, leaving 2 bases not matched to a gene. As for time point: cycle 4 day 1 (C4D1), after 6 weeks of nivolumab. Exposure to brentuximab vedotin varied, and each patient had relapsed following autologous stem cell transplantation. Specimen: peripheral blood mononuclear cells (PBMCs), collected before the fourth cycle of nivolumab. The sequence was collected from a human donor with classical Hodgkin lymphoma. The chain couples TRBV27 to TRBJ1-4, with TRBD1 identical over 8 bases. The DNA of the CDR3 is TGTGCCAGCAGTTTTCAGGGGGCAAATGAAAAACTGTTTTTT. This sequence encodes CASSFQGANEKLFF.